This is a list of T cell receptor beta chains from one sample in a study of T cell responses to AZD1222 COVID-19 vaccine. The data were produced by immunoSEQ multiplex PCR, yet TCRdb's version contains in-frame clones alone and is incomplete. The sample holds some 150,000 clones, around 87% seen once. Sequences were derived from peripheral blood, sampled 28 days after the second AZD1222 dose. These receptors were taken from an adult who received the AZD1222 COVID-19 vaccine. Both conserved end residues are part of each CDR3. The D gene is left open where the match is weak. Only part of the rows carry a size: once, few, many, or a class if the clone is expanded.

V gene	clone size	CDR3 length	D gene	J gene	CDR3 DNA	CDR3 protein
TRBV7-8	.	14	.	TRBJ2-7	TGTGCCAGCAGCCCCCGGACAGACTCCTACGAGCAGTACTTC	CASSPRTDSYEQYF
TRBV15	.	16	TRBD1	TRBJ2-3	TGTGCCACCAGCAGAAACCAGGGACAGCGCACAGATACGCAGTATTTT	CATSRNQGQRTDTQYF
TRBV5-1	.	13	TRBD2	TRBJ2-5	TGCGCCAGCCTAGCGGCAAACCAAGAGACCCAGTACTTC	CASLAANQETQYF
TRBV7-8	few	15	.	TRBJ2-5	TGTGCCAGCAGCTTAGGTCCGGGCTTCTCAGAGACCCAGTACTTC	CASSLGPGFSETQYF
TRBV7-2	few	13	.	TRBJ2-2	TGTGCCAGCAGCTTAGCAGGCGACGGGGAGCTGTTTTTT	CASSLAGDGELFF
TRBV27	.	15	TRBD2	TRBJ2-1	TGTGCCAGCAGTTTATCACTAGCGGAGTGGGATGAGCAGTTCTTC	CASSLSLAEWDEQFF
TRBV20-1	.	16	.	TRBJ1-6	TGCAGTGCTAGTTTCCCTGTGGGGGGGGCTTATTCACCCCTCCACTTT	CSASFPVGGAYSPLHF
TRBV6-5	once	13	TRBD2	TRBJ2-1	TGTGCCAGCAGGCAGAGGCTAGCGGGAGAGCAGTTCTTC	CASRQRLAGEQFF
TRBV5-1	.	15	.	TRBJ1-1	TGCGCCAGCAGCTTGGCTGACAGCCCTACCAATGAAGCTTTCTTT	CASSLADSPTNEAFF
TRBV3-1/TRBV3-2	few	15	TRBD1	TRBJ1-6	TGTGCCAGCAGCCAAGAAACAGGGGGAAATTCACCCCTCCACTTT	CASSQETGGNSPLHF
TRBV12-3/TRBV12-4	.	11	.	TRBJ2-1	TGTGCCAGCGGGGTTTACAATGAGCAGTTCTTC	CASGVYNEQFF